This T cell receptor (beta chain) appears in the sequencing data of a study of neurological immune-mediated disorders. The table lists this clonotype with many counts. The CDR3 loop spans 15 amino acids. Per germline, CDR1 MNHEY and CDR2 SVGAGI. Trimming cost V 5 bases and J 0 bases, with 11 bases left between them. Time point here: longitudinal time-point 1 (baseline). The unsorted libraries had their origin in 2 million PBMCs stored at -80 C. 5'RACE with 10-nucleotide random UMIs generated the cDNA. Whenever a sequencing run was performed, it yielded over 200 million TCR-beta sequences from 15-18 subjects. TCRdb re-analysed the 5' RACE reads in MiXCR, keeping a single row per CDR3 protein. The repertoire holds some 37,000 distinct CDR3 sequences, with less than 3.5% as singletons.

The receptor was isolated from a woman aged 55-69 years with multiple sclerosis. V gene TRBV6-5 combines with J gene TRBJ1-5; perhaps TRBD1 as D (6 bases). The sample consisted of PBMCs. In nucleotides, the CDR3 is TGTGCCAGCAGTCAAACAGGGAATAGCAATCAGCCCCAGCATTTT. It encodes CASSQTGNSNQPQHF.